This T cell receptor (beta chain) was captured in a study of blood T cell repertoires in COVID-19. For the study at large: Sample material is recorded as cDNA or gDNA derived from T cells, B-cell-depleted T cells, or PBMCs.

As originally analysed: Reference gene primer amplification gave nucleated cell count estimates. Repertoires were generated with immunoSEQ multiplex PCR, while TCRdb's copy carries only in-frame clones and drops some. That table is the source of V, J and clone size, and D and trimming were worked out from the DNA. The sample comprises some 82,000 clones, about 83% of which are singletons, and approximately 39% rests with the top ten. The CDR3 is made up of 17 amino acids. The sample taken for sequencing was peripheral blood. This chain uses TRBV21-1 with TRBJ2-7; the table assigns TRBD1, which was not confirmed against the DNA. TRBV21-1 is labeled a pseudogene. The source of this sequence is a man older than 75 with active or convalescent COVID-19. This CDR3 is CASSPQRPRTGYYEQYF. CDR3 bases: TGTGCCAGCAGCCCGCAAAGACCACGGACAGGGTATTACGAGCAGTACTTC.